This T cell receptor beta chain emerged from a study of blood T cell repertoires in COVID-19 (dated by TCRdb to 2018 to 2020). Regarding the research as a whole: Samples covering the acute and convalescent phases of COVID-19 were provided by collaborators in the United States, Italy and Spain. Where HLA class I and class II types were available, the types were taken from metadata supplied by the sample provider, not from assay-based typing. The samples were drawn from two sources: the first 160 participants of the ongoing ImmuneRACE study, and approximately 1,300 subjects contributed by 6 global collaborators. A de-identified subject ID, COVID-19 status, age in years and sex were almost always included in the sample metadata. The material from the prospective study consisted of cDNA or gDNA derived from T cells, B-cell-depleted T cells, or PBMCs. A freely available public database, intended as a resource for researchers studying the immune response to SARS-CoV-2, is where the repertoires were released. The dataset comprised deeply sampled blood TCRbeta repertoires from subjects exposed to, actively infected with, or recovered from COVID-19. Overall study outcomes, separate from this receptor: How much clinical and demographic metadata was included differed by source and by participant, and the metadata was provided uncurated.

TCRbeta CDR3 regions were amplified from genomic DNA using the immunoSEQ Assay, a bias-controlled multiplex PCR. In the source study's methods: The number of nucleated cells in each sample was estimated from the amplification of reference gene primers within the assay. To quantify the absolute abundance of each unique TCRbeta CDR3 rearrangement, sequence reads were collapsed and filtered. Productive Simpson clonality was computed per sample as the square root of Simpson's diversity index over productive rearrangements. TCRdb took this table from immuneACCESS and kept in-frame rearrangements with V and J called. Such tables lack part of the clones; where checked against another copy, unresolved V genes explain under half of the gap, and the rest is unexplained. The V and J calls and clone size come from that table; D and trimming were worked out from the DNA. Within this sample are about 88,000 clones, with roughly 83% of them counted one time only. Roughly 11% of the sample goes to the ten largest clones.

Regarding this clone: The antigen it binds to is not known. No much larger clone exists at a distance of one base, and base qualities are not known.

From the germline V gene, CDR1 is MNHNS and CDR2 is SASEGT. The CDR3 has 14 amino acids, counting the end cysteine and phenylalanine. The retained sequence is limited to the CDR3, 42 bases, with the frame set at the first base. Ends trimmed: V by 2 bases, J by 8 bases; bases unmatched to a gene: 8. Whole blood was collected in K2EDTA tubes by collaborating institutions according to the institutions' own protocols. For TCRbeta analysis, collaborators shipped samples in one of three forms: frozen whole blood, isolated PBMCs, or DNA extracted from either of those sample types. Recombination linked TRBV6-1 to TRBJ1-1; TRBD1 aligns with 7 central bases. The origin of this receptor is a human donor in a cohort sampled during active COVID-19. Input material: peripheral blood. The CDR3 protein sequence reads: CASSESQGPYEAFF. The DNA is as follows: TGTGCCAGCAGTGAATCACAGGGGCCATACGAAGCTTTCTTT.